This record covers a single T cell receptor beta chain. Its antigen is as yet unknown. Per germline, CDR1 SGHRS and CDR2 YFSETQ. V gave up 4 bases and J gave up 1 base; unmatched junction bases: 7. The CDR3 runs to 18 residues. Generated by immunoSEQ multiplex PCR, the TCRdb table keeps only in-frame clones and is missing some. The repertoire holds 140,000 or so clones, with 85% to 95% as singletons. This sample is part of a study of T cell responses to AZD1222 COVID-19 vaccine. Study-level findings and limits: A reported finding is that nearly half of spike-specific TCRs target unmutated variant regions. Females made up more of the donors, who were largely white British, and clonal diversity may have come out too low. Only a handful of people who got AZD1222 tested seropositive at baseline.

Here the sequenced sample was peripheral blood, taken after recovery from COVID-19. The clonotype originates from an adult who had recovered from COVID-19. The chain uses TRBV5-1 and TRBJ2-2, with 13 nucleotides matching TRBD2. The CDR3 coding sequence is TGCGCCAGCAGCGGACTAGCGGGAGAAGGGTGGAACACCGGGGAGCTGTTTTTT. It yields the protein CASSGLAGEGWNTGELFF. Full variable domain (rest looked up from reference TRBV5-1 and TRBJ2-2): KAGVTQTPRYLIKTRGQQVTLSCSPISGHRSVSWYQQTPGQGLQFLFEYFSETQRNKGNFPGRFSGRQFSNSRSEMNVSTLELGDSALYLCASSGLAGEGWNTGELFFGEGSRLTVL.